Listed below are T cell receptor beta chains from one sample, sequenced in a study of cytotoxic CD8 clonotypes in ibrutinib-treated CLL. Assay used: immunoSEQ multiplex PCR; TCRdb lists only in-frame clones, some missing. The table has around 10,000 clones, about 80% seen once; the top ten hold more than 15%. Material: PBMCs, obtained at disease progression, from a patient treated with ibrutinib. These receptors all come from a human donor with chronic lymphocytic leukemia. CDR3s include the opening cysteine and the closing phenylalanine or tryptophan. Fields, in order: J gene, D gene, clone size, V gene, CDR3 protein, CDR3 DNA. The D gene is left open where the match is weak. The size entry is marked missing in some rows and otherwise reads once, few, many or a size class.

TRBJ1-1 . few TRBV6-5 CASSKHTNPITEAFF TGTGCCAGCAGTAAACACACTAACCCTATCACTGAAGCTTTCTTT
TRBJ2-1 TRBD2 . TRBV5-6 CASSHLAGGPLYEQFF TGTGCCAGCAGCCACCTAGCGGGAGGGCCTCTGTATGAGCAGTTCTTC
TRBJ1-1 TRBD1 . TRBV28 CASSPWTGGADMNTEAFF TGTGCCAGCAGTCCTTGGACAGGGGGCGCGGATATGAACACTGAAGCTTTCTTT
TRBJ2-5 . . TRBV19 CASSIEAGGTQYF TGTGCCAGTAGTATAGAGGCTGGAGGGACCCAGTACTTC
TRBJ2-7 TRBD2 . TRBV13 CASSATSGLSYEQYF TGTGCCAGCAGCGCTACTAGCGGGCTCTCCTACGAGCAGTACTTC
TRBJ2-1 TRBD2 . TRBV15 CATSRAGRWEQFF TGTGCCACCAGCAGAGCCGGGAGGTGGGAGCAGTTCTTC
TRBJ2-3 TRBD1 . TRBV11-2 CASSFPGTGRSDTQYF TGTGCCAGCAGCTTCCCCGGGACAGGGAGGTCAGATACGCAGTATTTT
TRBJ1-4 . . TRBV7-9 CASSYGDEKLFF TGTGCCAGCAGCTATGGCGATGAAAAACTGTTTTTT
TRBJ2-5 . . TRBV2 CASRPEIQETQYF TGTGCCAGCAGACCCGAGATCCAAGAGACCCAGTACTTC
TRBJ2-2 . . TRBV7-8 CASGLPRVGHERGTGELFF TGTGCCAGCGGGTTGCCCAGGGTGGGGCACGAGCGTGGCACCGGGGAGCTGTTTTTT
TRBJ1-1 . . TRBV5-1 CASSLVAAGNTEAFF TGCGCCAGCAGCTTGGTTGCCGCTGGGAACACTGAAGCTTTCTTT
TRBJ1-1 . . TRBV2 CASSDRQLGAEAFF TGTGCCAGCAGTGACAGACAGCTCGGCGCTGAAGCTTTCTTT
TRBJ1-4 TRBD1 . TRBV15 CATSKTGANEKLFF TGTGCCACCAGCAAGACAGGGGCTAATGAAAAACTGTTTTTT
TRBJ2-5 TRBD1 . TRBV11-2 CASSPWVGTGKETQYF TGTGCCAGCAGCCCTTGGGTTGGGACAGGGAAAGAGACCCAGTACTTC
TRBJ2-3 . . TRBV5-1 CASSHGLITDTQYF TGCGCCAGCAGTCACGGACTAATCACAGATACGCAGTATTTT
TRBJ2-2 . . TRBV2 CASVRGATGELFF TGTGCCAGCGTCAGGGGGGCCACCGGGGAGCTGTTTTTT
TRBJ1-2 . . TRBV7-9 CASSLAVGYTF TGTGCCAGCAGCTTAGCGGTGGGCTACACCTTC
TRBJ1-2 . . TRBV7-2 CASSLSNYGYTF TGTGCCAGCAGCTTATCTAACTATGGCTACACCTTC
TRBJ2-3 . few TRBV28 CASIGDITDTQYF TGTGCCAGCATAGGTGACATCACAGATACGCAGTATTTT
TRBJ1-2 . few TRBV2 CASSEIRQPNGYTF TGTGCCAGCAGTGAGATTCGGCAGCCGAATGGCTACACCTTC
TRBJ2-5 TRBD1 . TRBV6-6 CASSYLGQGGETQYF TGTGCCAGCAGTTACTTGGGACAGGGAGGAGAGACCCAGTACTTC
TRBJ1-2 . few TRBV2 CASSAELNYGYTF TGTGCCAGCAGTGCAGAATTAAACTATGGCTACACCTTC
TRBJ2-7 . . TRBV6-1 CASSVAESSYEQYF TGTGCCAGCAGTGTAGCGGAGAGCTCCTACGAGCAGTACTTC
TRBJ1-2 . few TRBV23-1 CASSQQRTMGNSEHNYGYTF TGCGCCAGCAGTCAACAGCGAACGATGGGGAACAGCGAACATAACTATGGCTACACCTTC
TRBJ1-1 . . TRBV6-1 CASISLVGTEAFF TGTGCCAGCATATCGTTGGTTGGCACTGAAGCTTTCTTT
TRBJ1-5 . . TRBV6-5 CASRSGLMGNQPQHF TGTGCCAGCAGGAGTGGCCTTATGGGCAATCAGCCCCAGCATTTT
TRBJ2-1 TRBD2 . TRBV29-1 CSVYGTRYNEQFF TGCAGCGTTTATGGGACTAGGTACAATGAGCAGTTCTTC